The sequence of this TCR beta chain was determined in a study of beta chain features in type 1 diabetes. In the study overall: The patient and healthy donor groups were comparable for age, gender and cell yields. Points from the study as a whole: Type 1 diabetes patients had TCRB CDR3s that were shorter (moderately but significantly so) in all four CD4+ subsets.

The V end lost 3 bases, the J end lost 7 bases, and 10 bases lay between the germline ends. Germline values: CDR1 GTSNPN, CDR2 SVGIG (reference sequence). This CDR3 is 11 amino acids long. The authors reverse transcribed all of the isolated RNA, so sequencing captured expressed TCRB transcripts. The table came from immunoSEQ multiplex PCR; TCRdb's copy has only in-frame clones and leaves some out. Of 200,000 to 300,000 clones in the sample, about a fifth are singletons; the top ten hold roughly 0.028%. This clone was counted between two and nine times. The antigen is not known. By way of CD45RO/CCR7/CD25/CD127/CD95/CD27, the CD4+ regulatory, stem cell-like memory, central memory and naive cells were sorted.

This TCR derives from a woman in her 40s with type 1 diabetes. This chain links TRBV30 with TRBJ2-7; D uncertain. The sequencing sample was made of naive CD4+ T cells from blood. For the CDR3, the DNA is TGTGCCTGGAGACTCGCCTGGGAGCAGTACTTC. Encoded protein: CAWRLAWEQYF.